Shown below are 5 T cell receptor beta chains from a single sample sequenced in a study of cytomegalovirus exposure and HLA in healthy donors. Primers included in the PCR were 60 Vbeta and 13 Jbeta primers. TCRdb's table, derived via immunoSEQ multiplex PCR, lists solely in-frame clones and lacks some. The sample includes approximately 150,000 clones, around 82% seen only once; the top ten take about 10%. The sequencing sample was made of PBMCs. The receptors were gathered from a man in his forties or fifties in good health and CMV-seropositive.

CDR3 in amino acids: CASRTGVTEAFF. The CDR3 nucleotides read TGTGCCAGCAGAACAGGGGTAACTGAAGCTTTCTTT. This chain connects TRBV7-6 to TRBJ1-1, with TRBD1 matching over 7 bases. The germline CDR1 and CDR2 sequences are SGHVS and FNYEAQ. The length of the CDR3 is 12 residues. The ends lost 6 bases at V and 5 bases at J; junction bases unmatched: 3.

The V gene is TRBV12-5, the J gene TRBJ2-5; TRBD2 agrees at 9 bases. In germline, CDR1 is LGHNT, CDR2 FRNRAP. V lost 1 base to trimming and J lost 2 bases; unmatched junction nucleotides: 2. This CDR3 has 15 amino acids. The DNA for the CDR3 is TGTGCTAGTGGTTTGGGACTAGCGGAACAAGAGACCCAGTACTTC. Its translation is CASGLGLAEQETQYF.

V usage is TRBV18 and J usage is TRBJ2-3; a weak D match, TRBD1 (5 bases). The CDR3 runs to 19 residues. CDR1 and CDR2 from the germline V gene are KGHSH and LQKENI. V shed 3 bases and J shed 0 bases, with 22 bases lying between them. CDR3 sequence: CASSPDTTRATVSTDTQYF. The CDR3 nucleotides are TGTGCCAGCTCACCGGACACGACCCGGGCAACCGTTAGCACAGATACGCAGTATTTT.

The chain links TRBV4-3 to TRBJ2-7, with a possible D match to TRBD1 (6 bases). Germline V gene data show CDR1 as LGHNA and CDR2 as YSLEER. This CDR3 has 16 amino acids. Trimming took 4 bases from V and 0 from J, leaving 16 bases between them. This CDR3 is CASSLPARDISYEQYF. The CDR3 nucleotides read TGCGCCAGCAGCCTTCCGGCCCGGGACATCTCCTACGAGCAGTACTTC.

The CDR3 spells CASSRTRLYEQYF. The DNA of the CDR3 is TGTGCCAGTAGTAGAACTAGATTATACGAGCAGTACTTC. This chain links TRBV19 with TRBJ2-7; weak D call: TRBD2 (5 bases). The CDR3 totals 13 residues. Trimming took off 4 bases at V and 4 bases at J, with 11 bases between the two ends. The germline CDR1 and CDR2 sequences are LNHDA and SQIVND (reference sequence).